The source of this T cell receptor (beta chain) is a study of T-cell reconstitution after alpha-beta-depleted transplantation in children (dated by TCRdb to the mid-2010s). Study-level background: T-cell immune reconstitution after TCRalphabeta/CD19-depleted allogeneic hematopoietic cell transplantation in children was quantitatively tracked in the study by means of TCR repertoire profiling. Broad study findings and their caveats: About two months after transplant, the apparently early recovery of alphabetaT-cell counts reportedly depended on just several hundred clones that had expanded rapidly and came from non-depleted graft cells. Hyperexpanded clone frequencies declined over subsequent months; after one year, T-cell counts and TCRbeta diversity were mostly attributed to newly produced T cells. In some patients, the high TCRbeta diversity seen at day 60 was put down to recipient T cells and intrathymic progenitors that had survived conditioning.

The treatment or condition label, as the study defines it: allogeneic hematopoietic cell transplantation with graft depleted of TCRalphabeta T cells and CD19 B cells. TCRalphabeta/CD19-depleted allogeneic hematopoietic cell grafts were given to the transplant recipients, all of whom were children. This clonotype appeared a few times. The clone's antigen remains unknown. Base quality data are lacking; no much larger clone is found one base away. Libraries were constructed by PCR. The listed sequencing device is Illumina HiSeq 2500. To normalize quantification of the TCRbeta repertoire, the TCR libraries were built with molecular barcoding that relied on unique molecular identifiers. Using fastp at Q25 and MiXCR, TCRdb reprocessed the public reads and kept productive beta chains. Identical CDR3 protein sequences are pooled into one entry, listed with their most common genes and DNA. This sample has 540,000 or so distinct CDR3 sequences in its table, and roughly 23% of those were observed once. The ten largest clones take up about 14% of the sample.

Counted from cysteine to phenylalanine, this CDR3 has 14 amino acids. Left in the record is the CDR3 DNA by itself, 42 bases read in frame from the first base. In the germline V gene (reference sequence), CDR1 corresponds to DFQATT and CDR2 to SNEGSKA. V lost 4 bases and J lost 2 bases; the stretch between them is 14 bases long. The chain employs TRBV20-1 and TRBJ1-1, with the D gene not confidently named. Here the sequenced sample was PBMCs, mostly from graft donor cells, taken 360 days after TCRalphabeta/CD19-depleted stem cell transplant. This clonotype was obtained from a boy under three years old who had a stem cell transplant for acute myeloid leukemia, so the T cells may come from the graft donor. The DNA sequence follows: TGCAGTGCTACCGAGGACGGGATAAACACTGAAGCTTTCTTT. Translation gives CSATEDGINTEAFF.